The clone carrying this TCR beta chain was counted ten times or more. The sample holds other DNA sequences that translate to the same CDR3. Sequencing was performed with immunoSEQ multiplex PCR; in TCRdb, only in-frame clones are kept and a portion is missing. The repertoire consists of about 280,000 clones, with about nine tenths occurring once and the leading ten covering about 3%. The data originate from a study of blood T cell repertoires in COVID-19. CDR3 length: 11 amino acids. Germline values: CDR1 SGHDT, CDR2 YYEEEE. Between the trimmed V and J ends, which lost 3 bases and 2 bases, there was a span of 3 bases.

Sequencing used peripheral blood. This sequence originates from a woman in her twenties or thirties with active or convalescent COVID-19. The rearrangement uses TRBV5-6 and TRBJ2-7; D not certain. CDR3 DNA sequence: TGTGCCAGCAGCTCGGCCTACGAGCAGTACTTC. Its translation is CASSSAYEQYF. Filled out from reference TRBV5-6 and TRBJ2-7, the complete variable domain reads DAGVTQSPTHLIKTRGQQVTLRCSPKSGHDTVSWYQQALGQGPQFIFQYYEEEERQRGNFPDRFSGHQFPNYSSELNVNALLLGDSALYLCASSSAYEQYFGPGTRLTVT.